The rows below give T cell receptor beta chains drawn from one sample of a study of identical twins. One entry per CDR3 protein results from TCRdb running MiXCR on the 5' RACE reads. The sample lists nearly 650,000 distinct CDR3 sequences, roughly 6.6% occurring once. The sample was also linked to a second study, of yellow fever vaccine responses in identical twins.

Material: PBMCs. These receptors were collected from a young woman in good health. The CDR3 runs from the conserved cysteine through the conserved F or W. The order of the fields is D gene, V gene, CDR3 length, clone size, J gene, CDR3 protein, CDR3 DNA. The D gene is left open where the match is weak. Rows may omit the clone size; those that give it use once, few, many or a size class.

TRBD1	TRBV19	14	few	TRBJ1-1	CASRIHRGRTEAFF	TGTGCCAGTAGGATACACAGGGGACGCACTGAAGCTTTCTTT
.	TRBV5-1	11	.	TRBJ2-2	CASTGTGELFF	TGCGCCAGCACGGGCACCGGGGAGCTGTTTTTT
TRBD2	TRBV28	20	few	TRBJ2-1	CASSYDPQKLTSGTVDEQFF	TGTGCCAGCAGTTACGACCCCCAAAAGCTGACTAGCGGGACAGTAGATGAGCAGTTCTTC
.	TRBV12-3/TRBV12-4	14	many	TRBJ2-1	CASSQSGPVNEQFF	TGTGCCAGCAGCCAAAGCGGGCCAGTGAATGAGCAGTTCTTC
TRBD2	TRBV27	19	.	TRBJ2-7	CASSPRRVAGGKGTDEQYF	TGTGCCAGCAGTCCACGAAGGGTAGCGGGAGGGAAGGGGACGGACGAGCAGTACTTC
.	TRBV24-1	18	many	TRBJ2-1	CATSDFMRVALFNNEQFF	TGTGCCACCAGTGATTTTATGCGGGTGGCCCTCTTCAACAATGAGCAGTTCTTC
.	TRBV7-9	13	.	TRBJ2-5	CASSLFDPETQYF	TGTGCCAGCAGCTTATTTGACCCAGAGACCCAGTACTTC
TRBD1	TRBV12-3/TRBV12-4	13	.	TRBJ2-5	CASGQGAQETQYF	TGTGCCAGCGGACAGGGGGCCCAAGAGACCCAGTACTTC
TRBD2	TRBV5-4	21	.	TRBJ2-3	CASSLSGRYTSGRSDTDTQYF	TGTGCCAGCAGCTTGTCAGGCCGATACACTAGCGGGAGGTCTGACACAGATACGCAGTATTTT
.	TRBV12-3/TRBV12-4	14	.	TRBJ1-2	CASSLEAGNYGYTF	TGTGCCAGCAGTTTAGAAGCGGGGAACTATGGCTACACCTTC
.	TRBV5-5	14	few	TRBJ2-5	CASSFGLSGETQYF	TGTGCCAGCAGCTTCGGACTGTCGGGAGAGACCCAGTACTTC
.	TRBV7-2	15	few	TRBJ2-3	CASSLWGIGTDTQYF	TGTGCCAGCAGCTTATGGGGCATCGGCACAGATACGCAGTATTTT
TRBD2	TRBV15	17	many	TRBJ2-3	CATSPQMGEGYTDTQYF	TGTGCCACCAGCCCCCAAATGGGGGAGGGGTACACAGATACGCAGTATTTT
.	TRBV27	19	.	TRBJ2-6	CASPFYPGLLESGANVLTF	TGTGCCAGCCCCTTTTATCCGGGACTTCTAGAATCTGGGGCCAACGTCCTGACTTTC
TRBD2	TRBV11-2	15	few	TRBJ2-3	CASSLGGRRTDTQYF	TGTGCCAGCAGCTTAGGCGGGAGGCGCACAGATACGCAGTATTTT
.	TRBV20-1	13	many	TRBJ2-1	CSAQGFSYNEQFF	TGCAGTGCTCAGGGGTTTTCCTACAATGAGCAGTTCTTC
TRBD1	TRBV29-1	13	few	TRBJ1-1	CSVRTGLNTEAFF	TGCAGCGTCAGGACAGGGTTGAACACTGAAGCTTTCTTT
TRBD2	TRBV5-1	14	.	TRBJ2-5	CASSLWRGSETQYF	TGCGCCAGCAGCTTGTGGCGCGGGAGCGAGACCCAGTACTTC
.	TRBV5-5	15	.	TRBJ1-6	CASSLVEVKGAPLHF	TGTGCCAGCAGCTTGGTAGAGGTCAAGGGGGCACCCCTCCACTTT
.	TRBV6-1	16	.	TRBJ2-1	CASSPSGSPPYNEQFF	TGTGCCAGCAGCCCCAGCGGGTCCCCCCCCTACAATGAGCAGTTCTTC
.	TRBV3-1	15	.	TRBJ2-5	CASSPGTGIAETQYF	TGTGCCAGCAGCCCCGGCACAGGGATCGCAGAGACCCAGTACTTC
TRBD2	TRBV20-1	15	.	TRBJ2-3	CSAATSGGFADTQYF	TGCAGTGCCGCGACTAGCGGGGGGTTCGCAGATACGCAGTATTTT
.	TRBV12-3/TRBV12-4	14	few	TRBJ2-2	CASSPPIRDGELFF	TGTGCCAGCAGTCCCCCAATTAGGGACGGGGAGCTGTTTTTT
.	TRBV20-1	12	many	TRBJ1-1	CSAQPRGTEAFF	TGCAGTGCTCAGCCCCGAGGCACTGAAGCTTTCTTT
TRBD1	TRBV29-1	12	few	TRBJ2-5	CSEDRVGETQYF	TGCAGCGAGGACAGGGTGGGGGAGACCCAGTACTTC
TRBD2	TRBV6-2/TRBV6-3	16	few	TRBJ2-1	CASSYSGGGVIPEQFF	TGTGCCAGCAGTTACTCTGGCGGGGGGGTTATCCCTGAGCAGTTCTTC
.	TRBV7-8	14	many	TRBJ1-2	CASSLAEVLGGYTF	TGTGCCAGCAGCTTAGCGGAGGTTTTGGGAGGCTACACCTTC
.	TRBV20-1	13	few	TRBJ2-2	CSAIESDTGELFF	TGCAGTGCCATTGAGTCGGACACCGGGGAGCTGTTTTTT
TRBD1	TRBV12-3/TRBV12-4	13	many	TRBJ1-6	CASSGQGGSPLHF	TGTGCCAGCAGTGGACAGGGTGGTTCACCCCTCCACTTT
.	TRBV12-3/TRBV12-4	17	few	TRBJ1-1	CASSPRPNIGANTEAFF	TGTGCCAGCAGTCCGAGGCCCAACATAGGGGCGAACACTGAAGCTTTCTTT
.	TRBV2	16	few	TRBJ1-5	CASSGGVGTSTQPQHF	TGTGCCAGCAGCGGGGGGGTGGGGACATCAACCCAGCCCCAGCATTTT
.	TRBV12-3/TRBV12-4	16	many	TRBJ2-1	CASSPIGTFSYNEQFF	TGTGCCAGCAGTCCCATAGGGACTTTTTCCTACAATGAGCAGTTCTTC
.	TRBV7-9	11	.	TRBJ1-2	CASSLSSGYTF	TGTGCCAGCAGCTTATCATCAGGCTACACCTTC
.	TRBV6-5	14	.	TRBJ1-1	CASSYGWMGTEAFF	TGTGCCAGCAGTTACGGGTGGATGGGCACTGAAGCTTTCTTT
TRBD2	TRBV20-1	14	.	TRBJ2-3	CSAGRAGGHDTQYF	TGCAGTGCTGGGAGGGCGGGAGGCCACGATACGCAGTATTTT
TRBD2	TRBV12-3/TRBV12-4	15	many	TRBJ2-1	CASRSSGRAGFGQFF	TGTGCCAGCAGATCCAGCGGGAGGGCCGGTTTTGGGCAGTTCTTC
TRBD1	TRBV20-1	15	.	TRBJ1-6	CSASPGTDYNSPLHF	TGCAGTGCTAGCCCCGGGACAGACTATAATTCACCCCTCCACTTT
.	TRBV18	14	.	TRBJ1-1	CASSLQTVNTEAFF	TGTGCCAGCTCCCTCCAGACAGTGAACACTGAAGCTTTCTTT
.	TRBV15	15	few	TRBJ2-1	CATSRESGAYNEQFF	TGTGCCACCAGCAGAGAAAGCGGAGCATACAATGAGCAGTTCTTC
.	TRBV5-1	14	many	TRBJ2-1	CASSSPGNYNEQFF	TGCGCCAGCAGCTCCCCCGGAAACTACAATGAGCAGTTCTTC
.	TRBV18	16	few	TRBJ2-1	CASSPPGHRTYNEQFF	TGTGCCAGCTCACCACCGGGACACAGGACCTACAATGAGCAGTTCTTC
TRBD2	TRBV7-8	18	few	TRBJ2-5	CASSLVRGLAGVGETQYF	TGTGCCAGCAGCTTAGTGAGAGGCCTAGCGGGAGTCGGAGAGACCCAGTACTTC
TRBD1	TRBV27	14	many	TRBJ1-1	CASSFDRVNTEAFF	TGTGCCAGCAGTTTCGACAGGGTAAACACTGAAGCTTTCTTT
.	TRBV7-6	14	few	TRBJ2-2	CASSLGQVGGELFF	TGTGCCAGCAGCTTAGGGCAGGTCGGAGGGGAGCTGTTTTTT
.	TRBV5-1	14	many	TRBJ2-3	CASSPDGGADTQYF	TGCGCCAGCAGTCCAGACGGGGGAGCAGATACGCAGTATTTT
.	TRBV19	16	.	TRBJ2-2	CASSIGWGANTGELFF	TGTGCCAGTAGTATAGGGTGGGGTGCGAACACCGGGGAGCTGTTTTTT
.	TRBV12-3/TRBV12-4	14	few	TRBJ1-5	CASSYARGNQPQHF	TGTGCCAGCAGTTATGCGAGGGGCAATCAGCCCCAGCATTTT
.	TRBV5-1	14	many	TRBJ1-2	CASSLAGKGYGYTF	TGCGCCAGCAGCTTGGCAGGGAAGGGCTATGGCTACACCTTC
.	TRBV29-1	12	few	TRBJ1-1	CSVEVLNTEAFF	TGCAGCGTTGAAGTTCTGAACACTGAAGCTTTCTTT